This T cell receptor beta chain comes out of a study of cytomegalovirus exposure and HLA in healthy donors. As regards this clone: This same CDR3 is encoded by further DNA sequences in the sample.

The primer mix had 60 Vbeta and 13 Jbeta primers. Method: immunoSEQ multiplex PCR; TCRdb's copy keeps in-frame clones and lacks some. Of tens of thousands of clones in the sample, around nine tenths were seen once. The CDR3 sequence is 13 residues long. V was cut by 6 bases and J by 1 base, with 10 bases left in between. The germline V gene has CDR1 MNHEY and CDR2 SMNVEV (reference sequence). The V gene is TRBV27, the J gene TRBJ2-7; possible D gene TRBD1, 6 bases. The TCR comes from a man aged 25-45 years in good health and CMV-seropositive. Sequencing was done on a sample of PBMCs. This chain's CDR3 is CASSLTGSYEQYF. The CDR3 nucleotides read TGTGCCAGCAGCCTTACAGGGTCCTACGAGCAGTACTTC.